Following are 15 T cell receptor beta chains from one sample sequenced in a study of lymphopenia after photon versus proton radiotherapy. The protocol was immunoSEQ multiplex PCR, while the TCRdb copy is restricted to in-frame clones and leaves out a portion. The sample holds more than 11,000 clones, 82% seen once. Material: peripheral blood, obtained from a patient treated with photon-based radiotherapy. The origin of the receptors is a man between 50 and 59 years old with gastric cancer.

In its sample, this clone is medium-sized. The chain joins TRBV19 to TRBJ1-5, with D uncertain. V dropped 5 bases and J dropped 2 bases, with 7 bases sitting between them. Germline V gives CDR1 LNHDA, CDR2 SQIVND (reference sequence). The CDR3 contains 13 residues. The CDR3 sequence: CASSLWGNQPQHF. The CDR3 DNA sequence: TGTGCCAGTAGTTTATGGGGCAATCAGCCCCAGCATTTT.

This rearrangement joins TRBV4-2 to TRBJ2-1; a weak D match, TRBD1 (7 bases). From germline, CDR1 is LGHNA and CDR2 YNFKEQ. Trimming cost V 6 bases and J 5 bases, with 11 bases left between them. The CDR3 extends over 13 amino acids. The DNA of the CDR3 is TGTGCCAGCAGTGGCAGGGGGGACAATGAGCAGTTCTTC. Amino acid sequence: CASSGRGDNEQFF.

J is TRBJ2-3 and V is TRBV10-3; D remains ambiguous. The CDR3 extends over 13 amino acids. Germline V gene lookup returns CDR1 ENHRY and CDR2 SYGVKD. V was pared by 2 bases and J by 0 bases, with 3 bases between. The CDR3 spells CAISERSTDTQYF. The DNA for the CDR3 is TGTGCCATCAGTGAGCGGAGCACAGATACGCAGTATTTT.

V and J are TRBV4-2 and TRBJ2-2; the D is unclear. CDR1 LGHNA and CDR2 YNFKEQ come from the germline V gene. This CDR3 comprises 15 residues. V was trimmed by 1 base and J by 1 base, leaving 7 bases between them. The CDR3 nucleotides read TGTGCCAGCAGCCAAGCGTCGTTGAACACCGGGGAGCTGTTTTTT. It encodes CASSQASLNTGELFF.

The V call is TRBV12-5, the J call TRBJ2-2; 7 nucleotides align to TRBD2. After removal of 7 bases from V and 2 bases from J, the junction contained 10 bases not matched to a gene. The CDR3 covers 16 residues. The germline CDR1 and CDR2 sequences are LGHNT and FRNRAP. CDR3: CASVLSLASNTGELFF. Written as DNA, the CDR3 is TGTGCTAGTGTTCTTTCACTAGCGTCCAACACCGGGGAGCTGTTTTTT.

The genes are TRBV9 and TRBJ2-5; 8 bases map to TRBD2. J was trimmed by 1 base and V by 0 bases; bases with no gene match: 5. Germline CDR1 reads SGDLS; CDR2 reads YYNGEE. The CDR3 extends over 16 amino acids. DNA for the CDR3: TGTGCCAGCAGCGTAGGGGCGGGGGGATTCCAAGAGACCCAGTACTTC. This gives the protein CASSVGAGGFQETQYF.

This clone was detected a few times. This chain uses TRBV7-9 with TRBJ2-7, with D hard to call. The CDR3 covers 14 residues. Looked up from germline, CDR1 is SEHNR and CDR2 is FQNEAQ (reference sequence). Deletions cut 0 bases from V and 3 bases from J, with 9 bases between. The CDR3 region is CASSLAYGDYEQYV. For the CDR3, the DNA is TGTGCCAGCAGCTTAGCGTACGGCGACTACGAGCAGTACGTC.

V usage is TRBV11-2 and J usage is TRBJ2-4; 9 bases match TRBD2. CDR1 is SGHAT, CDR2 FQNNGV, per germline. V gave up 5 bases and J gave up 6 bases; unmatched junction bases: 5. CDR3 length: 14 residues. CDR3 DNA: TGTGCCAGCAGCGCTCTAGCGGGGATAAACATTCAGTACTTC. Protein: CASSALAGINIQYF.

The chain links TRBV2 to TRBJ2-4; the D is unclear. This CDR3 is built from 15 residues. V lost 2 bases and J 0 bases, leaving 8 bases between the germline ends. The germline CDR1 and CDR2 sequences are SNHLY and FYNNEI. CDR3 loop: CASSEIRLAKNIQYF. Here the CDR3 DNA reads TGTGCCAGCAGTGAAATCCGGCTAGCCAAAAACATTCAGTACTTC.

This chain uses TRBV18 with TRBJ2-7; D ambiguous. This CDR3 region has 15 residues. The V gene's germline CDR1 is KGHSH and CDR2 LQKENI. The V gene lost 0 bases and the J gene lost 2 bases, with 11 bases spanning the gap. CDR3: CASSPPRSRTYEQYV. The CDR3 bases are TGTGCCAGCTCACCACCAAGGAGCAGAACCTACGAGCAGTACGTC.

The V gene is TRBV19, the J gene TRBJ2-2; TRBD1 matches at 9 bases. Germline values: CDR1 LNHDA, CDR2 SQIVND (reference sequence). This CDR3 spans 14 amino acids. The junction had 5 bases not matched to a gene; V was cut back by 8 bases and J by 4 bases. CDR3 sequence reads: CASSDRGGTGELFF. The CDR3 bases are TGTGCCAGTTCTGACAGGGGGGGCACCGGGGAGCTGTTTTTT.

The chain is built from TRBV11-3 and TRBJ2-7, with TRBD1 as a possible D gene (5 bases). The CDR3 has 13 residues. Looked up from germline, CDR1 is SGHNT and CDR2 is YENEEA. Trimming took 1 base from V and 7 from J, leaving 11 bases between them. CDR3 nucleotides: TGTGCCAGCAGCTTAGGGCAGGGAAAGGAGCAGTACTTC. Protein sequence: CASSLGQGKEQYF.

J is TRBJ1-6 and V is TRBV18; D gene uncertain. The CDR3 loop spans 14 amino acids. Germline values: CDR1 KGHSH, CDR2 LQKENI. The V gene lost 6 bases and the J gene lost 5 bases, with 11 bases spanning the gap. The CDR3 here is CASSLNQNNSPLHF. DNA for the CDR3: TGTGCCAGCTCCCTAAATCAAAATAATTCACCCCTCCACTTT.

The CDR3 coding sequence is TGTGCCAGCAGCTCCAGACAGGGGCGGAAGACCGGGGAGCTGTTTTTT. Amino acid sequence: CASSSRQGRKTGELFF. The chain recombines TRBV11-2 with TRBJ2-2; 8 bases line up with TRBD1. The CDR3 contains 16 residues. The germline V gene has CDR1 SGHAT and CDR2 FQNNGV. The junction had 9 bases not matched to a gene; V was cut back by 4 bases and J by 5 bases.

The chain couples TRBV7-2 to TRBJ2-1, with D possibly called TRBD1 or TRBD2 (6 bases each). The V gene's germline CDR1 is SGHTA and CDR2 FQGNSA. The germline V and J ends were trimmed by 4 bases and 9 bases, with 19 bases remaining between them. There are 15 residues in the CDR3. The CDR3 loop reads CASSSFGGRGGEQFF. In DNA form, the CDR3 reads TGTGCCAGCAGCTCATTTGGGGGCAGGGGAGGTGAGCAGTTCTTC.